This T cell receptor beta chain was obtained from a study of Ad26.COV2.S vaccination and SARS-CoV-2 variants. Study-level results: Substantial response breadth was reportedly seen for spike-specific CD8+ and CD4+ T cells after vaccination.

Described treatment: around 19 received Ad26.COV2.S at low or high dose, single or two shots; roughly 5 received placebo; per-sample allocation not given. Samples came from day 63 after the first vaccine or placebo injection. Recruitment in Boston yielded a donor of adult age, 18-55 years. Repertoires were generated with immunoSEQ multiplex PCR, while TCRdb's copy carries only in-frame clones and drops some. Among 380,000 or so clones, around 88% were seen once, and the ten largest hold about 10%. Details on this clone: Its antigen is as yet unknown.

The sequence was obtained from a person aged 18-60 years who received the Ad26.COV2.S COVID-19 vaccine or a placebo. The specimen was peripheral blood, collected in a trial of Ad26.COV2.S vaccine versus placebo.

In nucleotides, the CDR3 is TGTGCCATCAGCACCGGGGTGTCGAGCTCCTACGAGCAGTACTTC. This encodes CAISTGVSSSYEQYF. The J gene is TRBJ2-7, the V gene TRBV10-3; D perhaps matches TRBD2 (5 bases). With 6 bases removed from V and 0 bases from J, the gap between germline ends came to 15 bases. The CDR3 length is 15 residues. Germline V gene data show CDR1 as ENHRY and CDR2 as SYGVKD.